This T cell receptor (beta chain) was identified in a study of blood T cell repertoires in COVID-19. The V gene lost 5 bases and the J gene lost 6 bases, with 11 bases spanning the gap. The CDR3 has 12 amino acids. Using immunoSEQ multiplex PCR, the repertoire was profiled, and TCRdb retains in-frame clones only, with some absent. The sample yields hundreds of thousands of clones, roughly 88% seen once. The sequenced material came from peripheral blood. This sequence was found in a woman in her thirties with active or convalescent COVID-19. The chain is built from TRBV12-3 or TRBV12-4 and TRBJ2-7, with D possibly TRBD1 on 6 matching bases. CDR3 sequence reads: CASSLLGGEQYF. The CDR3 coding sequence is TGTGCCAGCAGTCTACTAGGGGGCGAGCAGTACTTC.